These 19 T cell receptor beta chains share one sample of origin, sequenced in a study of blood T cells in healthy people across ages. A second PCR, run for about 7 to 11 cycles, used a sample-barcoded 5' primer plus a J-beta primer mix. TCRdb processed the 5' RACE reads anew with MiXCR; each CDR3 protein has one entry. Counted here are around 650,000 distinct CDR3 sequences, around two fifths occurring once; the ten biggest clones make up 30%. What was sequenced was blood. The receptors shown here come from an elderly man in good health.

The J gene is TRBJ2-7, the V gene TRBV7-2, with unresolved D. Germline V lookup: CDR1 SGHTA, CDR2 FQGNSA. This CDR3 is 13 amino acids long. V was shortened by 1 base and J by 7 bases, with 11 bases between the two germline ends. CDR3: CASSLDTIGEQYF. CDR3 coding DNA: TGTGCCAGCAGCTTAGATACCATCGGAGAGCAGTACTTC.

This clonotype was seen a few times. The rearrangement joins TRBV4-1 to TRBJ2-3; D possibly uses TRBD1 or TRBD2 (6 bases each). V gave up 1 base and J gave up 5 bases, with 16 bases separating them. Germline-derived CDR1 and CDR2 are MGHRA and YSYEKL. CDR3 length: 16 residues. CDR3 in amino acids: CASSQVGGPAGDTQYF. In DNA form, the CDR3 reads TGCGCCAGCAGCCAAGTTGGGGGGCCGGCCGGAGATACGCAGTATTTT.

This clonotype was recorded only once. The chain joins TRBV20-1 to TRBJ1-3; no clear D. Trimming removed 1 base from V and 6 bases from J, with 22 bases in between. This CDR3 has 17 amino acids. Germline CDR1 is DFQATT and CDR2 is SNEGSKA (reference sequence). The CDR3 nucleotides read TGCAGTGCTAGAGGTGTGGAGGCTCCTAGGACTGCAAACACCATATATTTT. Protein: CSARGVEAPRTANTIYF.

The gene calls are TRBV7-2 and TRBJ2-3, with 7 bases aligning to TRBD2. The V segment lost 3 bases and the J segment 2 bases; nucleotides outside the gene matches: 2. The CDR3 covers 14 residues. Germline V gene lookup returns CDR1 SGHTA and CDR2 FQGNSA. The CDR3 protein is CTSSFLAVTDTQYF. In nucleotides, the CDR3 is TGTACCAGCAGCTTCCTAGCGGTCACAGATACGCAGTATTTT. Together with reference TRBV7-2 and TRBJ2-3, the CDR3 gives the full variable domain: GAGVSQSPSNKVTEKGKDVELRCDPISGHTALYWYRQSLGQGLEFLIYFQGNSAPDKSGLPSDRFSAERTGGSVSTLTIQRTQQEDSAVYLCTSSFLAVTDTQYFGPGTRLTVL.

This clonotype was seen a few times. CDR3 in amino acids: CASSVRTSGRNEQFF. CDR3 in DNA: TGTGCCAGCAGCGTCCGGACTAGCGGGAGAAATGAGCAGTTCTTC. The V and J genes are TRBV11-3 and TRBJ2-1; 13 bases line up with TRBD2. Trimming removed 5 bases from V and 7 bases from J; junction bases left unmatched: 5. This CDR3 has 15 residues. Germline V gives CDR1 SGHNT, CDR2 YENEEA.

Many counts were recorded for this clonotype. The chain carries TRBV7-2 and TRBJ2-7, with 10 positions matching TRBD1. V was clipped by 4 bases and J by 0 bases; unmatched bases: 6. Germline assignment: CDR1 SGHTA and CDR2 FQGNSA. The CDR3 covers 16 residues. This CDR3 reads CASSWLGTGASYEQYF. Here the CDR3 DNA reads TGTGCCAGCAGCTGGCTAGGGACAGGGGCCTCCTACGAGCAGTACTTC.

The chain combines TRBV6-2 or TRBV6-3 with TRBJ2-1; 8 bases match TRBD2. The J call may be in error: the DNA end matches TRBJ2-7 better. CDR1 is MNHEY, CDR2 SVGEGT, per germline. This CDR3 region has 15 residues. The CDR3 loop reads CASSKPRGDYNEQYF. CDR3 nucleotide sequence: TGTGCCAGCAGTAAGCCGCGGGGGGATTACAATGAGCAGTACTTC.

This rearrangement joins TRBV3-1 to TRBJ2-5; D not certain. V was clipped by 2 bases and J by 11 bases, with 24 bases between them. This CDR3 has 16 residues. The germline gives CDR1 LGHDT, CDR2 YNNKEL (reference sequence). This chain's CDR3 is CASSQRFPRLDGEQYF. The CDR3 nucleotides are TGTGCCAGCAGCCAACGGTTCCCCCGGCTCGACGGTGAGCAGTACTTC.

The chain employs TRBV5-1 and TRBJ2-1, with 7 bases fitting TRBD1. Germline V gene lookup returns CDR1 SGHRS and CDR2 YFSETQ. Trimming cost V 4 bases and J 9 bases; bases outside gene matches: 10. The CDR3 spans 14 residues. CDR3 bases: TGCGCCAGCAGCCTAAGGACAGGTGGGCGTGAGCAGTTCTTC. This translates into CASSLRTGGREQFF.

This clonotype appeared many times. V is TRBV13 and J is TRBJ2-3; 7 bases are a match to TRBD1. Germline V gene data show CDR1 as PRHDT and CDR2 as FYEKMQ (reference sequence). The CDR3 covers 14 residues. Germline trimming cut 4 bases from V and 6 bases from J; bases unmatched to any gene: 7. The CDR3 loop is CASSSGTAYDTQYF. DNA of the CDR3: TGTGCCAGCAGCTCCGGGACAGCTTACGATACGCAGTATTTT.

The rearrangement links TRBV28 to TRBJ2-7; 9 nucleotides agree with TRBD2. The germline V gene encodes CDR1 MDHEN and CDR2 SYDVKM. The CDR3 length is 18 residues. Unmatched junction bases numbered 16, after V lost 5 bases and J lost 2 bases. The CDR3 bases are TGTGCCAGCAGTGTGGCCCTCGGGACTAGCAGGCGGGCCTACGAGCAGTACTTC. Encoded protein: CASSVALGTSRRAYEQYF.

In the case of this clonotype: A much larger clone lies one base from this, so it may be a read error. The J gene is TRBJ2-1, the V gene TRBV4-3, with 13 bases identical to TRBD2. V dropped 7 bases and J dropped 6; count of bases not matched to a gene: 12. CDR3 length: 17 amino acids. Germline V gene lookup returns CDR1 LGHNA and CDR2 YSLEER. CDR3 sequence: CASTSTWTSGSCNEQFF. Written as DNA, the CDR3 is TGCGCCAGCACCTCTACTTGGACTAGCGGGAGCTGCAATGAGCAGTTCTTC.

V is TRBV7-2 and J is TRBJ1-2, with D unresolved. Trimming removed 3 bases at V and 6 bases at J, with 5 bases between. Germline values: CDR1 SGHTA, CDR2 FQGNSA. The CDR3 consists of 11 residues. The CDR3 nucleotides read TGTGCCAGCAGCTTTATCAATGGCTACACCTTC. Its protein is CASSFINGYTF.

CDR3 sequence reads: CASSYSAGLTEAFF. CDR3 DNA sequence: TGTGCCAGCAGTTACTCGGCAGGGTTGACTGAAGCTTTCTTT. The genes are TRBV6-2 or TRBV6-3 and TRBJ1-1; D is possibly TRBD1 (5 bases). The germline V and J ends were trimmed by 0 bases and 5 bases, with 10 bases remaining between them. Per germline, CDR1 MNHEY and CDR2 SVGEGT. This CDR3 has 14 residues.

The chain carries TRBV3-1 and TRBJ2-5, with D hard to call. The J call may be faulty, since TRBJ2-7 better matches the DNA end. The CDR3 runs to 11 residues. Germline lookup yields CDR1 LGHDT and CDR2 YNNKEL (reference sequence). The CDR3 sequence: CASSQEAEQYF. The CDR3 bases are TGTGCCAGCAGCCAAGAGGCCGAGCAGTACTTC.

The chain has TRBV6-2 or TRBV6-3 and TRBJ2-3; no clear D. Germline assignment: CDR1 MNHEY and CDR2 SVGEGT. The CDR3 sequence is 12 residues long. V lost 11 bases to trimming and J lost 1 base, with 10 bases between them. Here the CDR3 reads CAASHGTDTQYF. The CDR3 nucleotides are TGTGCCGCCTCTCACGGCACAGATACGCAGTATTTT.

V gene TRBV7-2 combines with J gene TRBJ2-2, with D possibly TRBD2 on 6 matching bases. Trimming stripped 2 bases from V and 5 bases from J, with 15 bases between. The CDR3 totals 16 residues. Germline V gives CDR1 SGHTA, CDR2 FQGNSA. DNA of the CDR3: TGTGCCAGCAGCTTACAGAGGAGGGGACCGACCGGGGAGCTGTTTTTT. It yields the protein CASSLQRRGPTGELFF. The full variable domain, completed using reference TRBV7-2 and TRBJ2-2, is GAGVSQSPSNKVTEKGKDVELRCDPISGHTALYWYRQSLGQGLEFLIYFQGNSAPDKSGLPSDRFSAERTGGSVSTLTIQRTQQEDSAVYLCASSLQRRGPTGELFFGEGSRLTVL.

The J gene is TRBJ1-2, the V gene TRBV18; possibly TRBD1 for D (5 bases). The V end lost 3 bases, the J end lost 6 bases, and 14 bases lay between the germline ends. Per germline, CDR1 KGHSH and CDR2 LQKENI. The CDR3 has 14 residues. CDR3 protein: CASSPTEGIDGYTF. The CDR3 nucleotides are TGTGCCAGCTCACCGACGGAGGGGATAGATGGCTACACCTTC.

Points on this clonotype: The junction departs from germline at one end; a sequencing error may be responsible. This chain uses TRBV4-1 with TRBJ2-3; D is unclear. Germline V CDR1 and CDR2: MGHRA, YSYEKL. This CDR3 comprises 14 residues. CDR3 coding DNA: TGCACCAGCAGCCCACACCCTGTCCCAGATACGCAGTATTTT. Residues: CTSSPHPVPDTQYF.